The 8 T cell receptor beta chains reported below all come from one sample, sequenced in a study of blood T cells in healthy people across ages (dated by TCRdb to between 2014 and 2017). Library preparation used 5' RACE. The second PCR ran for roughly 6 to 11 cycles and used a J-beta primer mix along with a sample-barcoded 5' primer. TCRdb handled the public reads itself, with Q25 trimming in fastp and clone calling in MiXCR, and kept productive beta chains. Rows matching on CDR3 protein sequence are summarized as one entry with the most common DNA and genes. The table for this sample lists 1.8 million or so distinct CDR3 sequences; approximately 40% of them were counted only once. Of the sample, approximately 22% is held by the ten largest clones. Sample: blood. These receptor sequences come from a human donor in good health.

In regard to this clonotype: Mismatch with germline at one junction end may stem from a read error. V gene TRBV6-5 combines with J gene TRBJ1-6, with a tentative D call TRBD1 (5 bases). Germline values: CDR1 MNHEY, CDR2 SVGAGI. The CDR3 loop spans 18 amino acids. CDR3 sequence reads: CASTYAFQGGSYNSPLHF. For the CDR3, the DNA is TGTGCCAGCACTTACGCCTTTCAGGGAGGCTCCTATAATTCACCCCTCCACTTT.

This chain uses TRBV7-2 with TRBJ2-3; TRBD1 agrees at 11 bases. The V gene's germline CDR1 is SGHTA and CDR2 FQGNSA. The CDR3 has 16 residues. J was trimmed by 1 base and V by 5 bases; bases with no gene match: 5. The CDR3 loop is CASSGQGAVGTDTQYF. Here the CDR3 DNA reads TGTGCCAGCAGCGGACAGGGGGCTGTGGGCACAGATACGCAGTATTTT.

The V call is TRBV18, the J call TRBJ1-6, with TRBD1 as a possible D gene (5 bases). CDR1 and CDR2 from the germline V gene are KGHSH and LQKENI. Trimming took 1 base from V and 7 from J, leaving 11 bases between them. This CDR3 region has 15 residues. CDR3 region: CASSPLGDLNSPLHF. CDR3 nucleotide sequence: TGTGCCAGCTCACCACTAGGGGATTTAAATTCACCCCTCCACTTT.

This clonotype was seen only a few times. The CDR3 DNA sequence: TGTGCCAGCAGCCTAGGGGAAACTGGGGCCAACGTCCTGACTTTC. Translation gives CASSLGETGANVLTF. The chain has TRBV7-2 and TRBJ2-6; the D gene is possibly TRBD1 (5 bases). Trimming took 5 bases from V and 2 from J, leaving 10 bases between them. The germline V gene encodes CDR1 SGHTA and CDR2 FQGNSA. The CDR3 is 15 amino acids.

This clonotype appeared a few times. The rearrangement links TRBV28 to TRBJ2-4, with D perhaps assigned TRBD1 or TRBD2 (6 bases each). The J call is doubtful: the DNA matches TRBJ2-5 better. There are 16 residues in the CDR3. Germline V gene lookup returns CDR1 MDHEN and CDR2 SYDVKM. The CDR3, as DNA: TGTGCCAGCAGTTTGTGGGGGGCCTCCCAACAAGAGACCCAGTACTTC. It codes for CASSLWGASQQETQYF.

This clonotype was observed a single time. The CDR3 sequence: CASSPMDGGWSEQYF. CDR3 sequence (DNA): TGTGCCAGCAGCCCTATGGACGGGGGGTGGAGTGAGCAGTACTTC. The V and J genes are TRBV7-2 and TRBJ2-5; 7 bases are shared with TRBD2. V gave up 5 bases and J gave up 11 bases; unmatched junction bases: 17. Germline values: CDR1 SGHTA, CDR2 FQGNSA. There are 15 residues in the CDR3.

This clonotype was seen only a few times. The chain recombines TRBV4-3 with TRBJ1-2; tentative D call: TRBD1 (5 bases). CDR3 size: 16 residues. V gave up 0 bases and J gave up 4 bases, with 15 bases separating them. Per germline, CDR1 LGHNA and CDR2 YSLEER. The CDR3 coding sequence is TGCGCCAGCAGCCAAGATGGAGGGGACGATTCCTATGGCTACACCTTC. It translates to CASSQDGGDDSYGYTF.

This chain uses TRBV4-2 with TRBJ1-2; no reliable D call. The CDR3 consists of 14 residues. V gave up 6 bases and J gave up 7 bases, with 18 bases separating them. CDR1 is LGHNA and CDR2 is YNFKEQ in the germline V gene. The CDR3 here is CASSHADSRGGYTF. DNA for the CDR3: TGTGCCAGCAGTCACGCGGACTCCCGGGGTGGCTACACCTTC.